A single sample is the source of the 24 T cell receptor beta chains below, sequenced in a study of T cell repertoires in cytomegalovirus infection (dated by TCRdb to the late 2010s). Interpreted using the paper, the treatment or condition label stands for: in vitro stimulation with specific CMV peptide epitopes to enrich CMV-specific T cells. TCRdb names Illumina HiSeq 1500 as the instrument used. TCRdb passed the public sequencing reads through fastp at Q25 and MiXCR, retaining productive beta sequences. Here each entry gathers all rows of one CDR3 protein and keeps the most common genes and DNA. A total of about 570,000 distinct CDR3 sequences appear in this sample, almost 40% of them only once. Of the sample, around 48% falls within the top ten clones. The antigens of these receptors remain unknown. This specimen consisted of cultured PBMCs, obtained from culture after CMV antigen stimulation. Every receptor here comes from a human donor in good health (CMV status not recorded). Some clones in this sample may be carry-over from other donors' samples.

The V gene is TRBV5-4, the J gene TRBJ1-3, with TRBD1 matching 8 bases. V gave up 4 bases and J gave up 3 bases; unmatched junction bases: 12. This CDR3 comprises 17 residues. CDR1 is SGHNT, CDR2 YYREEE, per germline (reference sequence). The CDR3 nucleotides are TGTGCCAGCAGCAGACGGGGCCAGGGGGCTCGTGGAAACACCATATATTTT. It specifies CASSRRGQGARGNTIYF.

This clonotype was detected only a few times. The gene calls are TRBV12-3 or TRBV12-4 and TRBJ2-7; 13 positions match TRBD2. The CDR3 runs to 13 residues. V shed 7 bases, J shed 7 bases, and the junction held 4 bases outside the gene matches. The CDR3 DNA reads as TGTGCCAGCACCCGGACTAGCGGGAGTGAGCAGTACTTC. Its translation: CASTRTSGSEQYF.

This clonotype was seen only a few times. The chain links TRBV6-2 or TRBV6-3 to TRBJ2-1; possibly TRBD2 for D (5 bases). The CDR3 length is 13 residues. The germline CDR1 and CDR2 sequences are MNHEY and SVGEGT. With 0 bases removed from V and 8 bases from J, the gap between germline ends came to 8 bases. CDR3 amino acids: CASSYSRVDEQFF. The DNA of the CDR3 is TGTGCCAGCAGTTACTCGCGGGTCGATGAGCAGTTCTTC.

The chain combines TRBV12-3 or TRBV12-4 with TRBJ2-7; possible D gene TRBD2, 6 bases. The CDR3 is 14 amino acids. V lost 5 bases to trimming and J lost 6 bases, with 17 bases between them. The CDR3 DNA reads TGTGCCAGCAGTCGGGACTTCCTCCCCGGCGAGCAGTACTTC. Translation gives CASSRDFLPGEQYF.

This chain uses TRBV7-8 with TRBJ2-3; maybe TRBD2 (6 bases). Germline V gene sequence: CDR1 SGHVS, CDR2 FQNEAQ. Between the trimmed V and J ends, which lost 1 base and 5 bases, there was a span of 10 bases. There are 14 residues in the CDR3. CDR3 DNA sequence: TGTGCCAGCAGCTTAGGCAGGGAGGTAGATACGCAGTATTTT. This sequence encodes CASSLGREVDTQYF.

V and J are TRBV6-6 and TRBJ2-2; maybe TRBD2 (5 bases). This CDR3 comprises 15 residues. Germline values: CDR1 MNHNY, CDR2 SVGAGI (reference sequence). V gave up 5 bases and J gave up 6 bases, with 16 bases separating them. CDR3 sequence (DNA): TGTGCCAGCAGTGATAGGCTACCGAGGGCCGGGGAGCTGTTTTTT. Amino acids: CASSDRLPRAGELFF.

The chain combines TRBV27 with TRBJ1-1, with D unclear. Trimming cost V 6 bases and J 5 bases, with 10 bases left between them. Germline CDR1 reads MNHEY; CDR2 reads SMNVEV (reference sequence). The CDR3 spans 12 residues. The CDR3 nucleotides are TGTGCCAGCAGAAAGCTCGGTACTGAAGCTTTCTTT. Residues: CASRKLGTEAFF.

The gene calls are TRBV11-2 and TRBJ2-3; tentatively, D is TRBD2 (5 bases). Germline V gene sequence: CDR1 SGHAT, CDR2 FQNNGV. The CDR3 contains 13 residues. The V end lost 6 bases, the J end lost 3 bases, and 10 bases lay between the germline ends. CDR3 residues: CASRMEATDTQYF. CDR3 nucleotides: TGTGCCAGCAGAATGGAGGCGACAGATACGCAGTATTTT.

This clonotype was seen repeatedly, ten times or more. This CDR3 is CASSAYGQPQHF. Here the CDR3 DNA reads TGTGCCAGCAGCGCCTACGGGCAGCCCCAGCATTTT. This chain uses TRBV7-2 with TRBJ1-5; D is unresolved. This CDR3 spans 12 amino acids. V lost 5 bases and J lost 7, with 9 bases in between. Per the germline V gene, CDR1 is SGHTA and CDR2 is FQGNSA. The full variable domain, with the rest looked up from reference TRBV7-2 and TRBJ1-5, is GAGVSQSPSNKVTEKGKDVELRCDPISGHTALYWYRQSLGQGLEFLIYFQGNSAPDKSGLPSDRFSAERTGGSVSTLTIQRTQQEDSAVYLCASSAYGQPQHFGDGTRLSIL.

The J gene is TRBJ2-1, the V gene TRBV2; 11 bases are shared with TRBD2. The CDR3 runs 15 residues. V lost 5 bases and J lost 6; bases outside the gene matches: 6. CDR1 is SNHLY and CDR2 is FYNNEI in the germline V gene. The CDR3 DNA follows: TGTGCCAGCAGTCCCCTAGCGGGAGGTACCAATGAGCAGTTCTTC. It is translated as CASSPLAGGTNEQFF.

The CDR3 nucleotides are TGTGCCAGCAGCACGACAGGGACAGAGACCCAGTACTTC. Protein: CASSTTGTETQYF. The chain joins TRBV11-2 to TRBJ2-5; 7 bases map to TRBD1. Trimming at V came to 5 bases and at J to 4 bases, leaving 4 bases not matched to a gene. The CDR3 length is 13 residues. Germline loops: CDR1 SGHAT, CDR2 FQNNGV.

This chain connects TRBV12-3 or TRBV12-4 to TRBJ2-3; D might be TRBD2 (5 bases). The CDR3 contains 15 residues. Trimming removed 1 base from V and 14 bases from J, with 22 bases in between. The CDR3 DNA is TGTGCCAGCAGTTTAGAGGTGCGGGTACCCGGCGGTGGGTATTTT. It encodes CASSLEVRVPGGGYF.

The gene calls are TRBV11-2 and TRBJ2-7; 7 bases line up with TRBD1. The germline V gene encodes CDR1 SGHAT and CDR2 FQNNGV. This CDR3 is built from 14 residues. V dropped 0 bases and J dropped 4; count of bases not matched to a gene: 3. CDR3 bases: TGTGCCAGCAGCTTAGATTGGACAGGATACGAGCAGTACTTC. It encodes CASSLDWTGYEQYF.

This clonotype was recorded many times. V is TRBV7-6 and J is TRBJ2-7; D may be TRBD1 (5 bases). Germline-derived CDR1 and CDR2 are SGHVS and FNYEAQ. The germline V and J ends were trimmed by 6 bases and 3 bases, with 21 bases remaining between them. This CDR3 has 16 residues. CDR3: CASSSHWGQPYYEQYF. CDR3 coding DNA: TGTGCCAGCAGTTCCCACTGGGGCCAGCCCTACTACGAGCAGTACTTC. Full variable domain (outside the CDR3, taken from reference TRBV7-6 and TRBJ2-7): GAGVSQSPRYKVTKRGQDVALRCDPISGHVSLYWYRQALGQGPEFLTYFNYEAQQDKSGLPNDRFSAERPEGSISTLTIQRTEQRDSAMYRCASSSHWGQPYYEQYFGPGTRLTVT.

V usage is TRBV12-3 or TRBV12-4 and J usage is TRBJ2-3; no definite D call. The length of the CDR3 is 15 residues. Trimming removed 5 bases from V and 4 bases from J, with 16 bases in between. CDR3 in DNA: TGTGCCAGCAGTCTGGGTGGGGTAGAGGCAGATACGCAGTATTTT. It specifies CASSLGGVEADTQYF.

This chain links TRBV12-3 or TRBV12-4 with TRBJ2-7; D is tentatively TRBD1 or TRBD2 (5 bases each). Trimming pared 5 bases from V and 2 bases from J, leaving 13 bases between. CDR3 length equals 14 residues. In DNA form, the CDR3 reads TGTGCCAGCAGTGAAGCCGGGACCCCCTACGAGCAGTACTTC. Its translation: CASSEAGTPYEQYF.

The chain couples TRBV7-2 to TRBJ2-7; 7 nucleotides match TRBD2. The J segment lost 4 bases and the V segment lost 5 bases, leaving 11 bases of the junction unmatched. Germline V gene lookup returns CDR1 SGHTA and CDR2 FQGNSA. CDR3 length: 15 amino acids. The CDR3 here is CASSPKAGSVYEQYF. The CDR3 nucleotides are TGTGCCAGCAGCCCAAAAGCGGGATCGGTTTACGAGCAGTACTTC.

The chain has TRBV15 and TRBJ2-1; TRBD2 matches 11 bases. Per germline, CDR1 LNHNV and CDR2 YYDKDF (reference sequence). V lost 2 bases, J lost 7 bases, and 7 bases stayed unmatched. CDR3 length: 16 residues. DNA of the CDR3: TGTGCCACCAGCAGACATACTAGCGGGGGTGGTAATGAGCAGTTCTTC. This translates into CATSRHTSGGGNEQFF.

The chain has TRBV19 and TRBJ2-5; no definite D call. Trimming took 7 bases from V and 2 from J, leaving 17 bases between them. This CDR3 spans 15 amino acids. The V gene's germline CDR1 is LNHDA and CDR2 SQIVND (reference sequence). The CDR3 protein is CASTAGYTAQETQYF. CDR3 in DNA: TGTGCCAGTACCGCCGGGTATACAGCTCAAGAGACCCAGTACTTC.

The chain combines TRBV27 with TRBJ1-2, with TRBD1 matching over 7 bases. This CDR3 is built from 13 residues. Losses at the gene ends were 3 bases for V and 8 bases for J; bases not matched to a gene: 6. The germline V gene has CDR1 MNHEY and CDR2 SMNVEV (reference sequence). Here the CDR3 DNA reads TGTGCCAGCAGTTTCGTGGGACAGCGAGGCTACACCTTC. It codes for CASSFVGQRGYTF.

This clonotype was observed a handful of times. V and J are TRBV7-2 and TRBJ2-7; D might be TRBD2 (5 bases). With 5 bases removed from V and 12 bases from J, the gap between germline ends came to 20 bases. Looked up from germline, CDR1 is SGHTA and CDR2 is FQGNSA. The CDR3 is made up of 13 amino acids. DNA for the CDR3: TGTGCCAGCAGCACTCAATCGGTCGGGGATCTGTACTTC. Amino acid sequence: CASSTQSVGDLYF.

A single count supports this clonotype. Because it lacks the conserved phenylalanine or tryptophan at the end, this CDR3 is likely a read error. It is unclear where the CDR3 begins or ends on the DNA, so no DNA is shown, and the CDR3 is as TCRdb lists it. The chain carries TRBV27 and TRBJ2-7. The germline CDR1 and CDR2 sequences are MNHEY and SMNVEV (reference sequence). The CDR3 is 8 amino acids long, termini counted. The CDR3: CASSLPLD.

The chain couples TRBV4-1 to TRBJ2-7, with D perhaps matching TRBD2 (6 bases). The germline V gene has CDR1 MGHRA and CDR2 YSYEKL. The V end lost 3 bases, the J end lost 2 bases, and 20 bases lay between the germline ends. This CDR3 region has 17 residues. The DNA of the CDR3 is TGCGCCAGCAGCCACGCCGGAGGGGCCCTATTTCCCTACGAGCAGTACTTC. Translation gives CASSHAGGALFPYEQYF.

V and J are TRBV7-2 and TRBJ2-1, with unresolved D. The V gene's germline CDR1 is SGHTA and CDR2 FQGNSA. The CDR3 length is 12 residues. Trimming shortened V by 9 bases and J by 6 bases, and 12 bases separated the two germline ends. The CDR3 region has the DNA TGTGCCAGTAGTACCGCAGTCAATGAGCAGTTCTTC. Encoded protein: CASSTAVNEQFF.